Sequencing of this TCR beta chain was carried out in a study of Ad26.COV2.S vaccination and SARS-CoV-2 variants listed by TCRdb under 2021. In the study overall: Donors in the vaccine arm were drawn from COV1001, a multicentre, randomized, double-blind, placebo-controlled phase I-IIa trial testing Ad26.COV2.S in healthy adults. Dosing of Ad26.COV2.S was intramuscular, at either 5x10^10 or 1x10^11 viral particles, delivered as one shot or as two shots spaced 56 days apart. TCRbeta repertoire sequencing was used to assess the specificity and breadth of SARS-CoV-2-reactive T cell receptors after Ad26.COV2.S vaccination. The TCR-sequenced set comprised about 32 samples: approximately 19 Ad26.COV2.S vaccine recipients, 5 placebo recipients and 8 SARS-CoV-2 convalescent individuals. Trial participants were randomized into five groups of five: low-dose or high-dose Ad26.COV2.S given once or twice, or placebo on both occasions. Investigators did not know the trial group allocation while performing experiments and assessing outcomes. On the study overall, not on this receptor specifically: Non-spike TCR breadth was comparable between vaccine and placebo recipients, consistent with the vaccine containing only spike. Compared with placebo recipients, Ad26.COV2.S recipients showed higher spike-specific TCR breadth (P = 0.0014). According to the authors, total T cell responses may have been underestimated by the TCR breadth and depth analyses. After vaccination, spike-specific CD8+ and CD4+ T cell responses were reported to show substantial breadth. The study was not powered to compare responses between vaccine doses or regimens.

The treatment or condition label, read with the paper, signifies: about 20 received Ad26.COV2.S at low or high dose, single or two shots; about 5 received placebo; per-sample allocation not given. For vaccine and placebo recipients, the sequenced repertoires came from samples collected on day 63 after the first injection. In Cohort 1b, roughly 25 adults aged 18-55 years were enrolled at a single site in Boston, USA, between 29 July and 7 August 2020. Ad26.COV2.S was a replication-incompetent adenovirus type 26 vector that expressed a prefusion-stabilized SARS-CoV-2 spike protein derived from the original Wuhan strain. According to the germline V gene (reference sequence), CDR1 reads LNHDA and CDR2 reads SQIVND. Its CDR3 holds 13 amino acids, cysteine through phenylalanine. Only the CDR3 DNA stays, 39 bases, in frame from base 1. A distance of 13 bases separates the germline ends of V and J, which lose 9 bases and 4 bases respectively.

The immunoSEQ Assay was the method used to sequence TCRbeta CDR3 regions. After extraction, genomic DNA underwent amplification by bias-controlled multiplex PCR, followed by high-throughput sequencing. In the source study's methods: To quantify the absolute abundance of each unique TCRbeta CDR3 region, sequences were collapsed and filtered. Usable DNA was measured by amplifying reference genes present in all nucleated cells, and TCRbeta template counts were normalized to that usable DNA to estimate T cell fraction. Repertoire TCRs were annotated as SARS-CoV-2-specific when V gene, CDR3 amino acid sequence and J gene were exactly matched to a known reactive TCR set. The reference SARS-CoV-2 TCR set was derived from MIRA and filtered for enrichment in COVID-19-positive ImmuneCODE repertoires, a step that removed public or cross-reactive TCRs. Drawing on the MIRA antigens, annotated TCRs were analysed further at the level of specific ORF or position within ORF. Breadth was defined as annotated unique rearrangements over total unique productive rearrangements; depth was the summed frequency of those rearrangements. Two-sided Wilcoxon rank-sum tests were applied when comparing TCR breadth between groups. The immuneACCESS repertoire file appears here via TCRdb, limited to in-frame rearrangements. These files lack a portion of the clones; in checked studies, under half of the deficit traces to unresolved V genes, and the cause of the others is not known. Clone size and the V and J calls come from that table; the DNA yielded D and trimming. Counted in this sample were hundreds of thousands of clones; roughly nine tenths of them appeared once. The ten largest clones take up over 1.3% of the sample.

Concerning this clone itself: This receptor's antigen is unknown. Base qualities are not at hand, and no much larger clone is one base apart.

The starting material was peripheral blood, obtained in a trial of Ad26.COV2.S vaccine versus placebo. The sequence came from a person between 18 and 60 years old who received the Ad26.COV2.S COVID-19 vaccine or a placebo. The sequence is built from TRBV19 and TRBJ1-3; the D gene assignment is ambiguous. The nucleotide sequence is TGTGCCAGCAGCGCGGGGAGGGGAAACACCATATATTTT. Translated, this is CASSAGRGNTIYF.